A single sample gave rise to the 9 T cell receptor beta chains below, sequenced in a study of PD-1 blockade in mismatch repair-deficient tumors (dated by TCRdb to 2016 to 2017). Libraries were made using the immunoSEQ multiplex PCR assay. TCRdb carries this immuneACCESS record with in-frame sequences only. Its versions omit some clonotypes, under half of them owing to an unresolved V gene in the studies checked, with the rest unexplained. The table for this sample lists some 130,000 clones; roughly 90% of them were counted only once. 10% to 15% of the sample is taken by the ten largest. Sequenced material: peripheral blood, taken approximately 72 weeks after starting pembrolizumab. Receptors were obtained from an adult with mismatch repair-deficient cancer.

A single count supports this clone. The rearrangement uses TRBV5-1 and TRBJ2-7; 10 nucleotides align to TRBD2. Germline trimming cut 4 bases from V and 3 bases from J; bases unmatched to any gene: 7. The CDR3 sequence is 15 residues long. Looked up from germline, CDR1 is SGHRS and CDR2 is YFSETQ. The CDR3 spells CASSLGAGGRYEQYF. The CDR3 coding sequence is TGCGCCAGCAGCCTTGGAGCGGGAGGGCGCTACGAGCAGTACTTC.

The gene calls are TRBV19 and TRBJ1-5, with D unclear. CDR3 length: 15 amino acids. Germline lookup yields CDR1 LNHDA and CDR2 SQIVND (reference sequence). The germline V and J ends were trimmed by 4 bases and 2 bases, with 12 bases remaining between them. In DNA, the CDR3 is TGTGCCAGTAGTAGTAGAGAGACCGGCAATCAGCCCCAGCATTTT. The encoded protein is CASSSRETGNQPQHF.

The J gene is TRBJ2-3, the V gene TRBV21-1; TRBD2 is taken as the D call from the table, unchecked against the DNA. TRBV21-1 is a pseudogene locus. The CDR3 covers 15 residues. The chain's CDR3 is CASSYRLAGEDTQYF. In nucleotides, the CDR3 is TGTGCCAGCAGCTACAGACTAGCGGGAGAGGATACGCAGTATTTT.

In DNA form, the CDR3 reads TGTGCCAGCAGCTTAGCGTACCCAGGGCCGACCTACAATGAGCAGTTCTTC. Translation gives CASSLAYPGPTYNEQFF. J is TRBJ2-1 and V is TRBV7-2, with D possibly matching TRBD1 (5 bases). V was shortened by 0 bases and J by 2 bases, with 14 bases between the two germline ends. Germline-derived CDR1 and CDR2 are SGHTA and FQGNSA. This CDR3 has 17 amino acids.

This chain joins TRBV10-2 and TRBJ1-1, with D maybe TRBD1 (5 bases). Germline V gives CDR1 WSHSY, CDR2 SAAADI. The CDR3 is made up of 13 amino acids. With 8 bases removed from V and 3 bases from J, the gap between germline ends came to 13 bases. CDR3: CASSGSLYTEAFF. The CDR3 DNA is TGCGCCAGCTCAGGGTCGTTGTACACTGAAGCTTTCTTT.

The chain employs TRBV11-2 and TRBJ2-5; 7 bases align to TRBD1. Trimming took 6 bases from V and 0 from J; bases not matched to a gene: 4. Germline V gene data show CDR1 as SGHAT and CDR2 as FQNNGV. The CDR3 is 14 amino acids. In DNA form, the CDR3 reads TGTGCCAGCAGTGTACAGGGGTACCAAGAGACCCAGTACTTC. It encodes CASSVQGYQETQYF.

CDR3 sequence (DNA): TGTGCCAGCCATTATAATAGGGGGCGAGATACGCAGTATTTT. Its translation is CASHYNRGRDTQYF. The chain employs TRBV28 and TRBJ2-3, with 7 bases fitting TRBD1. Losses at the gene ends were 8 bases for V and 5 bases for J; bases not matched to a gene: 10. Germline-derived CDR1 and CDR2 are MDHEN and SYDVKM. This CDR3 spans 14 amino acids.

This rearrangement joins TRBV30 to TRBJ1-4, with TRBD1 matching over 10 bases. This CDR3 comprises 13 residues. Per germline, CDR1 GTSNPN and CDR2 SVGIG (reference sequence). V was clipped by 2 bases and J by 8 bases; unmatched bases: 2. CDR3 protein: CAWSWTGGEKLFF. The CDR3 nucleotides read TGTGCCTGGAGTTGGACAGGGGGGGAAAAACTGTTTTTT.

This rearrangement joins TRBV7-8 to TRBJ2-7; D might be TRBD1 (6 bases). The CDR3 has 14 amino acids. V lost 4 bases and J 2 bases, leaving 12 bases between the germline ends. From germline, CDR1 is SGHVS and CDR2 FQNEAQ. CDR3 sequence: CASSYGQTTYEQYF. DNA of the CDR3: TGTGCCAGCAGCTACGGACAGACTACCTACGAGCAGTACTTC.